This TCR beta chain was identified in a study of blood T cell repertoires in COVID-19. Across the study: Nucleic acid was either cDNA or gDNA, and it came from T cells, B-cell-depleted T cells, or PBMCs.

Researchers sorted participants into cohorts using their self-reported clinical history. What the recovered Cohort 3 donors had was two negative PCRs, clearance, or symptom resolution. Repertoires were generated with immunoSEQ multiplex PCR, while TCRdb's copy carries only in-frame clones and drops some. This table has a few hundred thousand clones, 75% to 90% appearing once. The CDR3 has 16 amino acids. V lost 5 bases and J lost 2; bases outside the gene matches: 6. The germline V gene has CDR1 SGHTA and CDR2 FQGNSA. Sequenced material: PBMCs or T cells enriched from blood (not recorded which). The sequence was obtained from a man aged 25-40 years who had recovered from COVID-19. V is TRBV7-2 and J is TRBJ2-1; 10 bases match TRBD2. The CDR3 spells CASSTQLAGAYNEQFF. The CDR3 DNA reads TGTGCCAGCAGCACTCAGCTAGCGGGGGCCTACAATGAGCAGTTCTTC.